One and the same sample provided the 18 T cell receptor beta chains below, sequenced in a study of breast tumors, draining lymph nodes, adjacent tissues. The lymph nodes were axillary draining lymph nodes from breast cancer patients. TCRdb reanalysed the multiplex PCR reads using MiXCR and keeps one entry per CDR3 protein. The sample lists roughly 130,000 distinct CDR3 sequences; 15% to 20% were seen once. Sequencing input: axillary lymph node tissue. The receptors here all came from a female donor with breast cancer. Some clones in this sample may be carry-over from other donors' samples.

This clonotype occurred many times. This chain links TRBV10-1 with TRBJ2-1; TRBD2 might be the D (5 bases). Germline assignment: CDR1 WNHNN and CDR2 SYGVQD (reference sequence). Trimming cost V 0 bases and J 5 bases, with 14 bases left between them. The CDR3 loop spans 16 amino acids. This CDR3 is CASSESTSGLNNEQFF. The CDR3, as DNA: TGCGCCAGCAGTGAGTCGACAAGCGGATTGAACAATGAGCAGTTCTTC.

About this clonotype: Since a much larger clone is just one base distant, this may be a read error. The V gene is TRBV20-1, the J gene TRBJ2-2; D ambiguous. This CDR3 spans 13 amino acids. Germline V gene sequence: CDR1 DFQATT, CDR2 SNEGSKA (reference sequence). CDR3 amino acids: CSARDTNTRELFF. For the CDR3, the DNA is TGCAGTGCTAGAGACACGAACACCAGGGAGCTGTTTTTT.

This clonotype showed up just a few times. The genes are TRBV18 and TRBJ1-4, with 10 bases lining up with TRBD1. The V and J ends lost 5 bases and 7 bases, in that order; junction bases with no gene match: 7. Germline-derived CDR1 and CDR2 are KGHSH and LQKENI. This CDR3 is built from 15 residues. The CDR3 protein is CASSRDGTGVEKLFF. The CDR3 DNA sequence: TGTGCCAGCTCAAGAGACGGGACAGGGGTTGAAAAACTGTTTTTT.

This clonotype was counted many times. The chain recombines TRBV19 with TRBJ2-1; D remains ambiguous. The V gene's germline CDR1 is LNHDA and CDR2 SQIVND (reference sequence). This CDR3 has 12 residues. V was cut by 4 bases and J by 15 bases, with 16 bases left in between. CDR3 DNA sequence: TGTGCCAGTAGTACGCCGGGCCTCATGCTGTTCTTC. It is translated as CASSTPGLMLFF.

This clonotype was recorded at least ten times. The rearrangement links TRBV7-9 to TRBJ2-3; no firm D call. V was trimmed by 3 bases and J by 0 bases, leaving 7 bases between them. Germline assignment: CDR1 SEHNR and CDR2 FQNEAQ (reference sequence). This CDR3 is built from 14 residues. The CDR3 loop reads CASSFSESTDTQYF. CDR3 nucleotides: TGTGCCAGCAGCTTTTCAGAAAGCACAGATACGCAGTATTTT.

The table lists this clonotype with many counts. The CDR3 nucleotides read TGCGCCAGCACCCAGGGGGGAGATACGCAGTATTTT. This codes for CASTQGGDTQYF. V usage is TRBV10-2 and J usage is TRBJ2-3; D is possibly TRBD1 (7 bases). Trimming shortened V by 7 bases and J by 5 bases, and 10 bases separated the two germline ends. Germline CDR1 WSHSY, CDR2 SAAADI. The CDR3 spans 12 residues.

This clonotype was recorded many times. The chain is built from TRBV6-1 and TRBJ1-6, with D possibly being TRBD1 (6 bases). The CDR3 has 15 amino acids. Germline lookup yields CDR1 MNHNS and CDR2 SASEGT. Trimming pared 4 bases from V and 8 bases from J, leaving 15 bases between. The CDR3 is CASSVTGRTDSPLHF. Here the CDR3 DNA reads TGTGCCAGCAGTGTAACAGGGAGGACGGATTCACCCCTCCACTTT.

The gene calls are TRBV20-1 and TRBJ1-6; TRBD1 might be the D (5 bases). This CDR3 spans 14 amino acids. Trimming stripped 0 bases from V and 7 bases from J, with 10 bases between. Germline CDR1 DFQATT, CDR2 SNEGSKA (reference sequence). The CDR3 DNA reads as TGCAGTGCTAGAGATTTGGGGGGAAATTCACCCCTCCACTTT. Translating it yields CSARDLGGNSPLHF.

In regard to this clonotype: A much larger clone differs from this one at a single base, so this may be a read error. J is TRBJ2-2 and V is TRBV5-1; 12 nucleotides agree with TRBD2. Germline CDR1 SGHRS, CDR2 YFSETQ. The J segment lost 4 bases and the V segment lost 0 bases, leaving 7 bases of the junction unmatched. The CDR3 loop spans 18 amino acids. For the CDR3, the DNA is TGCGCCAGCAGCTTGGGGCCCAGACTAGCGGGAGTCACCGGGGAGCTGTTTTTT. This translates into CASSLGPRLAGVTGELFF.

This clonotype came up many times. The chain couples TRBV10-1 to TRBJ2-3, with 8 bases matching TRBD1. The germline V gene has CDR1 WNHNN and CDR2 SYGVQD (reference sequence). The CDR3 loop spans 15 amino acids. V was pared by 5 bases and J by 1 base, with 5 bases of the junction left unmatched. The CDR3 protein is CASSIGQGGTDTQYF. The CDR3 DNA reads TGCGCCAGCAGTATCGGACAGGGCGGCACAGATACGCAGTATTTT.

This clonotype was observed a single time. This may stem from a read error, because a much larger clone lies one nucleotide away. CDR3 loop: CASSLYSGENTGELVF. Written as DNA, the CDR3 is TGCGCCAGCAGCTTGTATTCAGGAGAGAACACCGGGGAGCTGGTTTTT. The genes are TRBV5-1 and TRBJ2-2, with D perhaps matching TRBD2 (5 bases). Germline CDR1 reads SGHRS; CDR2 reads YFSETQ. The CDR3 covers 16 residues.

This clonotype was seen repeatedly, ten times or more. This sequence joins TRBV19 and TRBJ2-3; D is uncertain. In germline, CDR1 is LNHDA, CDR2 SQIVND (reference sequence). With 5 bases removed from V and 2 bases from J, the gap between germline ends came to 8 bases. There are 13 residues in the CDR3. The DNA of the CDR3 is TGTGCCAGTAGTGCCTTGATCACAGATACGCAGTATTTT. Translated: CASSALITDTQYF.

This clonotype was counted ten times or more. The J gene is TRBJ2-7, the V gene TRBV29-1, with no clear D. This CDR3 contains 12 residues. Germline values: CDR1 SQVTM, CDR2 ANQGSEA. V was trimmed by 5 bases and J by 2 bases, leaving 10 bases between them. CDR3 nucleotide sequence: TGCAGCGTTTTGTGGGGAACCTACGAGCAGTACTTC. Its protein is CSVLWGTYEQYF.

The sample holds many counts of this clonotype. For the CDR3, the DNA is TGCAGCGTTGCCCCAGACAACCCCTACAATGAGCAGTTCTTC. It yields the protein CSVAPDNPYNEQFF. The J gene is TRBJ2-1, the V gene TRBV29-1; D is unclear. CDR1 is SQVTM, CDR2 ANQGSEA, per germline. This CDR3 spans 14 amino acids. Between the trimmed V and J ends, which lost 4 bases and 2 bases, there was a span of 12 bases.

The sample holds many counts of this clonotype. The chain uses TRBV2 and TRBJ2-5; TRBD2 aligns across 7 bases. Germline CDR1 reads SNHLY; CDR2 reads FYNNEI. Losses at the gene ends were 10 bases for V and 4 bases for J; bases not matched to a gene: 12. CDR3 size: 14 residues. CDR3 sequence: CAIVQAGRAETQYF. CDR3 in DNA: TGTGCCATAGTACAAGCGGGGAGGGCAGAGACCCAGTACTTC.

This clonotype was detected ten times or more. J is TRBJ2-5 and V is TRBV5-6; D gene unclear. Germline-derived CDR1 and CDR2 are SGHDT and YYEEEE. V dropped 1 base and J dropped 5 bases, with 12 bases sitting between them. CDR3 length equals 14 residues. The CDR3 DNA is TGTGCCAGCAGCTTGTACGGGTTCGAGGAGACCCAGTACTTC. Protein sequence: CASSLYGFEETQYF.

This clonotype was seen many times. The chain has TRBV19 and TRBJ1-2, with a possible D match to TRBD1 (5 bases). The CDR3 spans 16 residues. Trimming removed 0 bases from V and 2 bases from J, with 13 bases in between. The germline CDR1 and CDR2 sequences are LNHDA and SQIVND (reference sequence). CDR3 bases: TGTGCCAGTAGTATAGATAAGGGGACGGAGAACTATGGCTACACCTTC. Its protein is CASSIDKGTENYGYTF.

This clonotype was detected only once. A much bigger clone sits one base away, suggesting this may be a read error. Here the CDR3 DNA reads TGCAGTGCTAGAGATTTGGGGGAGGGCCCCGGGGAGCTGTTTTTT. This translates into CSARDLGEGPGELFF. The genes are TRBV20-1 and TRBJ2-2, with TRBD2 matching 7 bases. Germline V CDR1 and CDR2: DFQATT, SNEGSKA (reference sequence). The length of the CDR3 is 15 residues. Trimming took 0 bases from V and 6 from J; bases not matched to a gene: 7.